These 28 T cell receptor beta chains came from one sample sequenced in a study of T cell responses to AZD1222 COVID-19 vaccine (dated by TCRdb to the early 2020s). This specimen's time point label, per the study, means: about 28 days (+/-7) after the second vaccine dose. The library was prepared using the immunoSEQ multiplex PCR assay. TCRdb provides this immuneACCESS table in a form limited to in-frame rearrangements. Some clones are lacking; in checked studies, under half of them reflect an unresolved V gene, and why the rest are absent is not known. The sample contains 45,000 to 65,000 clones, approximately 80% of them found a single time. Of the sample, approximately 5.2% falls within the top ten clones. The sample was peripheral blood, taken 28 days after the second AZD1222 dose. The receptors were gathered from an adult who received the AZD1222 COVID-19 vaccine.

This chain links TRBV29-1 with TRBJ1-2; maybe TRBD1 (5 bases). The CDR3 covers 12 residues. Germline values: CDR1 SQVTM, CDR2 ANQGSEA. The V end was cut by 3 bases, the J end by 7 bases, with 12 bases between. As DNA, the CDR3 is TGCAGCGTTGAGGGATCAGGGCCTGGCTACACCTTC. It is translated as CSVEGSGPGYTF.

This CDR3 is CASSQDSRRTEAFF. Written as DNA, the CDR3 is TGTGCCAGCAGCCAGGACTCGAGGCGTACTGAAGCTTTCTTT. The chain joins TRBV7-2 to TRBJ1-1; D remains unclear. Per germline, CDR1 SGHTA and CDR2 FQGNSA. V gave up 5 bases and J gave up 5 bases, with 15 bases separating them. The CDR3 runs to 14 residues.

J is TRBJ1-5 and V is TRBV6-2 or TRBV6-3; D not certain. The ends were cut back, 3 bases at V and 5 bases at J, with 14 bases in the middle. Germline CDR1 and CDR2: MNHEY and SVGEGT. The CDR3 has 15 residues. Here the CDR3 reads CASSYVGIPDQPQHF. The CDR3 DNA reads TGTGCCAGCAGTTATGTTGGGATCCCGGATCAGCCCCAGCATTTT.

V and J are TRBV14 and TRBJ2-2; TRBD2 aligns across 7 bases. CDR3 length: 18 amino acids. Per the germline V gene, CDR1 is SGHDN and CDR2 is FVKESK. With V trimmed by 0 bases and J by 3 bases, 10 bases remained unmatched. CDR3 bases: TGTGCCAGCAGCCAAGAACGGCGGGGGAGACCATACACCGGGGAGCTGTTTTTT. Residues: CASSQERRGRPYTGELFF.

This clone turned up a few times. The V gene is TRBV29-1, the J gene TRBJ1-1; TRBD1 matches 7 bases. Germline V gives CDR1 SQVTM, CDR2 ANQGSEA. With V trimmed by 4 bases and J by 4 bases, 6 bases remained unmatched. The CDR3 spans 13 residues. The DNA of the CDR3 is TGCAGCGTTGGACAGGGAGGTGGCACTGAAGCTTTCTTT. Its protein is CSVGQGGGTEAFF. Complete variable domain (other parts from reference TRBV29-1 and TRBJ1-1): SAVISQKPSRDICQRGTSLTIQCQVDSQVTMMFWYRQQPGQSLTLIATANQGSEATYESGFVIDKFPISRPNLTFSTLTVSNMSPEDSSIYLCSVGQGGGTEAFFGQGTRLTVV.

This clone was counted a few times. The CDR3 DNA reads TGTGCCAGCAGCCCCCGCAGGGTCCCTAGGCCGAATGAAAAACTGTTTTTT. The encoded protein is CASSPRRVPRPNEKLFF. The chain has TRBV7-2 and TRBJ1-4; possibly TRBD1 for D (5 bases). V lost 5 bases and J lost 5, with 21 bases in between. In germline, CDR1 is SGHTA, CDR2 FQGNSA. The CDR3 has 17 amino acids.

This clone was found a few times. This sequence joins TRBV19 and TRBJ1-5, with 9 bases aligning to TRBD1. The CDR3 spans 15 residues. Looked up from germline, CDR1 is LNHDA and CDR2 is SQIVND (reference sequence). J gave up 5 bases and V 5 bases, and 7 bases lay outside the gene matches. CDR3 region: CASSRDGQGHQPQHF. The CDR3 coding sequence is TGTGCCAGTAGTCGGGACGGACAGGGGCATCAGCCCCAGCATTTT.

V gene TRBV20-1 combines with J gene TRBJ2-1; D might be TRBD2 (7 bases). Germline assignment: CDR1 DFQATT and CDR2 SNEGSKA (reference sequence). The CDR3 extends over 15 amino acids. Trimming left V 5 bases short and J 8 bases short, with 22 bases between. DNA of the CDR3: TGCAGTGCTGGTGAGCGGAGGGGGGGCCTGGATGAGCAGTTCTTC. This encodes CSAGERRGGLDEQFF.

This clone was seen a handful of times. V is TRBV6-4 and J is TRBJ2-7, with 13 bases lining up with TRBD2. The J segment lost 5 bases and the V segment lost 3 bases, leaving 4 bases of the junction unmatched. Per germline, CDR1 MRHNA and CDR2 SNTAGT. The length of the CDR3 is 15 residues. The CDR3 nucleotides are TGTGCCAGCAGTGAACTAGCGGGAGGGTCCAACGAGCAGTACTTC. Translation: CASSELAGGSNEQYF.

The chain joins TRBV7-9 to TRBJ2-1; tentative D call: TRBD1 (5 bases). With 4 bases removed from V and 2 bases from J, the gap between germline ends came to 12 bases. CDR1 is SEHNR and CDR2 is FQNEAQ in the germline V gene (reference sequence). The CDR3 has 15 amino acids. For the CDR3, the DNA is TGTGCCAGCAGCTCCAGGCGACAGACCTACAATGAGCAGTTCTTC. Its translation: CASSSRRQTYNEQFF.

The chain joins TRBV7-8 to TRBJ1-1; TRBD1 is a possible D gene (5 bases). The CDR3 contains 15 residues. Trimming left V 3 bases short and J 0 bases short, with 11 bases between. Germline V CDR1 and CDR2: SGHVS, FQNEAQ. CDR3 sequence (DNA): TGTGCCAGCAGCTTGGGCACAGGAATGAACACTGAAGCTTTCTTT. Translating gives CASSLGTGMNTEAFF.

The rearrangement joins TRBV7-2 to TRBJ2-2, with 8 bases that match TRBD1. V was clipped by 4 bases and J by 6 bases; unmatched bases: 1. The CDR3 spans 13 residues. In germline, CDR1 is SGHTA, CDR2 FQGNSA. The CDR3 protein is CASSSRGPGELFF. In DNA, the CDR3 is TGTGCCAGCAGCTCCAGGGGGCCCGGGGAGCTGTTTTTT.

The chain recombines TRBV12-3 or TRBV12-4 with TRBJ1-1, with D uncertain. Trimming left V 7 bases short and J 4 bases short, with 10 bases between. This CDR3 contains 12 residues. The CDR3 nucleotides read TGTGCCAGCACCGCTCTGAGCACTGAAGCTTTCTTT. This sequence encodes CASTALSTEAFF.

In its sample, this clone was seen once. This chain links TRBV29-1 with TRBJ1-1, with D unclear. The CDR3 has 13 amino acids. Germline CDR1 and CDR2: SQVTM and ANQGSEA. V was shortened by 3 bases and J by 1 base, with 9 bases between the two germline ends. For the CDR3, the DNA is TGCAGCGTTGACGGGCTGGCGAACACTGAAGCTTTCTTT. This codes for CSVDGLANTEAFF.

V is TRBV6-5 and J is TRBJ2-7; D is undetermined. Germline loops: CDR1 MNHEY, CDR2 SVGAGI. The CDR3 loop spans 15 amino acids. Trimming stripped 5 bases from V and 4 bases from J, with 18 bases between. CDR3 nucleotides: TGTGCCAGCAGTCCTCCCGAGTTACTCCCTTACGAGCAGTACTTC. Its translation is CASSPPELLPYEQYF.

CDR3 loop: CASSPGRETQYF. Written as DNA, the CDR3 is TGTGCCAGCTCACCAGGAAGGGAGACCCAGTACTTC. The chain employs TRBV18 and TRBJ2-5, with unresolved D. Trimming removed 2 bases at V and 5 bases at J, with 6 bases between. CDR1 and CDR2 from the germline V gene are KGHSH and LQKENI. This CDR3 is built from 12 residues.

This chain joins TRBV19 and TRBJ2-7, with TRBD2 identical over 7 bases. Per the germline V gene, CDR1 is LNHDA and CDR2 is SQIVND (reference sequence). The CDR3 extends over 13 amino acids. Losses at the gene ends were 5 bases for V and 7 bases for J; bases not matched to a gene: 8. CDR3 sequence reads: CASSPSQGGEQYV. CDR3 bases: TGTGCCAGTAGTCCCTCCCAGGGAGGGGAGCAGTACGTC.

V is TRBV24-1 and J is TRBJ2-2, with D maybe TRBD2 (5 bases). V lost 1 base, J lost 0 bases, and 8 bases lay in between. CDR3 length: 16 amino acids. Germline values: CDR1 KGHDR, CDR2 SFDVKD. In nucleotides, the CDR3 is TGTGCCACCAGTGATTTCGGGGATACGAACACCGGGGAGCTGTTTTTT. Translated, it gives CATSDFGDTNTGELFF.

V is TRBV28 and J is TRBJ2-1; D call uncertain. CDR1 and CDR2 (germline): MDHEN, SYDVKM. Trimming pared 5 bases from V and 9 bases from J, leaving 11 bases between. The CDR3 contains 12 residues. As DNA, the CDR3 is TGTGCCAGCAGTCTCCCGGAACCTGAGCAGTTCTTC. Its protein product is CASSLPEPEQFF. The whole variable domain, remainder taken from reference TRBV28 and TRBJ2-1, is DVKVTQSSRYLVKRTGEKVFLECVQDMDHENMFWYRQDPGLGLRLIYFSYDVKMKEKGDIPEGYSVSREKKERFSLILESASTNQTSMYLCASSLPEPEQFFGPGTRLTVL.

The chain carries TRBV19 and TRBJ2-2; 7 nucleotides agree with TRBD1. Germline CDR1 and CDR2: LNHDA and SQIVND (reference sequence). This CDR3 has 13 amino acids. The J segment lost 5 bases and the V segment lost 8 bases, leaving 5 bases of the junction unmatched. DNA for the CDR3: TGTGCCAGTGCTGAGACAGGGACCGGGGAGCTGTTTTTT. This sequence encodes CASAETGTGELFF. The entire variable domain, with the rest obtained from reference TRBV19 and TRBJ2-2, is as follows: DGGITQSPKYLFRKEGQNVTLSCEQNLNHDAMYWYRQDPGQGLRLIYYSQIVNDFQKGDIAEGYSVSREKKESFPLTVTSAQKNPTAFYLCASAETGTGELFFGEGSRLTVL.

The chain uses TRBV28 and TRBJ1-5; D is possibly TRBD1 (6 bases). V lost 6 bases and J lost 5, with 17 bases in between. CDR1 is MDHEN, CDR2 SYDVKM, per germline. The CDR3 runs to 15 residues. The DNA of the CDR3 is TGTGCCAGCAGCCCCGGGACATGGTCGGATCAGCCCCAGCATTTT. Amino acids: CASSPGTWSDQPQHF.

The rearrangement links TRBV5-1 to TRBJ2-1; no clear D gene. The germline V gene encodes CDR1 SGHRS and CDR2 YFSETQ. The CDR3 contains 11 residues. V was cut by 0 bases and J by 10 bases, with 5 bases left in between. CDR3 sequence: CASSLVGEQFF. The CDR3 DNA follows: TGCGCCAGCAGCTTGGTGGGGGAGCAGTTCTTC.

The gene calls are TRBV7-2 and TRBJ1-2; D gene uncertain. V was pared by 3 bases and J by 0 bases, with 11 bases between. CDR3 length: 15 residues. Per the germline V gene, CDR1 is SGHTA and CDR2 is FQGNSA. CDR3 sequence reads: CASSLGGLPNYGYTF. DNA of the CDR3: TGTGCCAGCAGCTTGGGAGGGTTGCCTAACTATGGCTACACCTTC. Full variable domain (remainder filled in from reference TRBV7-2 and TRBJ1-2): GAGVSQSPSNKVTEKGKDVELRCDPISGHTALYWYRQSLGQGLEFLIYFQGNSAPDKSGLPSDRFSAERTGGSVSTLTIQRTQQEDSAVYLCASSLGGLPNYGYTFGSGTRLTVV.

The chain uses TRBV15 and TRBJ2-2; no definite D call. V shed 2 bases and J shed 4 bases, with 17 bases lying between them. The germline V gene has CDR1 LNHNV and CDR2 YYDKDF (reference sequence). This CDR3 is 17 amino acids long. The CDR3 region is CATSRLHQISSTGELFF. The CDR3 nucleotides are TGTGCCACCAGCAGACTGCACCAAATATCTAGCACCGGGGAGCTGTTTTTT.

This clone was seen a handful of times. The rearrangement links TRBV7-2 to TRBJ2-1; 11 bases map to TRBD2. Trimming cost V 2 bases and J 4 bases; bases outside gene matches: 4. The CDR3 length is 16 residues. Germline CDR1 is SGHTA and CDR2 is FQGNSA. CDR3 residues: CASSLFASGGYNEQFF. Written as DNA, the CDR3 is TGTGCCAGCAGCTTATTCGCTAGCGGGGGGTACAATGAGCAGTTCTTC. Supplemented by reference TRBV7-2 and TRBJ2-1, the full variable domain reads GAGVSQSPSNKVTEKGKDVELRCDPISGHTALYWYRQSLGQGLEFLIYFQGNSAPDKSGLPSDRFSAERTGGSVSTLTIQRTQQEDSAVYLCASSLFASGGYNEQFFGPGTRLTVL.

The J gene is TRBJ2-2, the V gene TRBV28; the D is unclear. The CDR3 runs 13 residues. V dropped 9 bases and J dropped 1 base, with 9 bases sitting between them. CDR1 and CDR2 from the germline V gene are MDHEN and SYDVKM. The CDR3 DNA reads TGTGCCAGTCTAGACGGGAACACCGGGGAGCTGTTTTTT. It codes for CASLDGNTGELFF.

The genes are TRBV7-2 and TRBJ2-1, with D unclear. The V gene's germline CDR1 is SGHTA and CDR2 FQGNSA. The length of the CDR3 is 13 residues. Trimming took off 3 bases at V and 1 base at J, with 4 bases between the two ends. CDR3 sequence: CASSLQSYNEQFF. CDR3 sequence (DNA): TGTGCCAGCAGCTTGCAATCCTACAATGAGCAGTTCTTC.

The chain links TRBV4-3 to TRBJ1-5; TRBD1 matches 7 bases. Germline values: CDR1 LGHNA, CDR2 YSLEER. V shed 0 bases and J 3 bases; nucleotides not matched to a gene: 5. The CDR3 consists of 16 residues. This CDR3 reads CASSQDKGQHNQPQHF. The CDR3 DNA follows: TGCGCCAGCAGCCAAGATAAGGGACAGCACAATCAGCCCCAGCATTTT.